The rows below give T cell receptor beta chains drawn from one sample of a study of shared clonotypes between healthy human individuals. Profiling relied on immunoSEQ multiplex PCR, and the TCRdb table lists in-frame clones only, not all of them. The data hold more than 2,000,000 clones, with approximately 95% observed a single time. The specimen sequenced was naive CD4+ T cells from PBMCs. The origin of the receptors is a man aged 18 to 29 in good health. Some clones in this sample may be carry-over from other donors' samples. Each CDR3 is given without its conserved first and last residue. The size field is filled for only some rows; it gives once, few, many or a size class.

v_call: TRBV7-2
clone_size: -
cdr3_aa: ASSNSGSLYEQY

v_call: TRBV9
clone_size: -
cdr3_aa: ASSPGRLNTEAF

v_call: TRBV6-5
clone_size: once
cdr3_aa: ASSRHQGTDTQY

v_call: TRBV30
clone_size: -
cdr3_aa: AWSGQALGPQH

v_call: TRBV27
clone_size: -
cdr3_aa: ASSLRGTQTQY

v_call: TRBV30
clone_size: -
cdr3_aa: AWAGTGKSRMLEQY

v_call: TRBV2
clone_size: -
cdr3_aa: ASSKGGTTDTQY

v_call: TRBV30
clone_size: -
cdr3_aa: AWRSGRAGDEQF

v_call: TRBV14
clone_size: -
cdr3_aa: ASSQKWDGHSGANVLT

v_call: TRBV4-1
clone_size: -
cdr3_aa: ASSPIVRSSGMDGQF

v_call: TRBV6-5
clone_size: -
cdr3_aa: ASSALTKYEQY

v_call: TRBV28
clone_size: -
cdr3_aa: ASSLRGSPLH